These 27 T cell receptor beta chains share one sample of origin, sequenced in a study of cytomegalovirus exposure and HLA in healthy donors. In the PCR, 60 Vbeta and 13 Jbeta primers were used. Measured with immunoSEQ multiplex PCR; TCRdb has only the in-frame clones, and not every one. The data contain 90,000 to 140,000 clones, around 80% of them singletons. Source material: PBMCs. Every receptor here comes from a male donor in good health and CMV-seronegative.

The V call is TRBV2, the J call TRBJ1-6, with D unresolved. The V end was cut by 4 bases, the J end by 7 bases, with 14 bases between. This CDR3 is built from 15 residues. The germline gives CDR1 SNHLY, CDR2 FYNNEI. CDR3 loop: CASSGIKGGNSPLHF. The CDR3 bases are TGTGCCAGCAGTGGTATTAAGGGCGGGAATTCACCCCTCCACTTT. Complete variable domain (other parts from reference TRBV2 and TRBJ1-6): EPEVTQTPSHQVTQMGQEVILRCVPISNHLYFYWYRQILGQKVEFLVSFYNNEISEKSEIFDDQFSVERPDGSNFTLKIRSTKLEDSAMYFCASSGIKGGNSPLHFGNGTRLTVT.

This clone was seen only once. The chain uses TRBV11-1 and TRBJ2-7; TRBD1 matches 9 bases. J was trimmed by 1 base and V by 5 bases; bases with no gene match: 9. This CDR3 contains 16 residues. In germline, CDR1 is SGHAT, CDR2 FQDESV (reference sequence). Written as DNA, the CDR3 is TGTGCCAGCAGCGACGCGGGACAGGGAAGGTCCTACGAGCAGTACTTC. Translated, it gives CASSDAGQGRSYEQYF.

Ten or more counts support this clone. This chain links TRBV5-6 with TRBJ2-7; TRBD1 is a possible D gene (6 bases). Germline values: CDR1 SGHDT, CDR2 YYEEEE. Trimming stripped 4 bases from V and 6 bases from J, with 17 bases between. This CDR3 has 14 residues. The DNA of the CDR3 is TGTGCCAGCAGCCCCCCCCGGGACAAACTCGAGCAGTACTTC. It is translated as CASSPPRDKLEQYF.

This clone was observed once. The chain recombines TRBV5-8 with TRBJ2-5, with TRBD1 identical over 8 bases. The CDR3 contains 12 residues. The J segment lost 5 bases and the V segment lost 10 bases, leaving 7 bases of the junction unmatched. Germline loops: CDR1 SGHTS, CDR2 YDEGEE. The CDR3 nucleotides read TGTGCCGGGACAGGTCTGAGGGAGACCCAGTACTTC. Protein sequence: CAGTGLRETQYF. Full variable domain (rest looked up from reference TRBV5-8 and TRBJ2-5): EAGVTQSPTHLIKTRGQQATLRCSPISGHTSVYWYQQALGLGLQFLLWYDEGEERNRGNFPPRFSGRQFPNYSSELNVNALELEDSALYLCAGTGLRETQYFGPGTRLLVL.

The rearrangement uses TRBV7-3 and TRBJ2-3, with 14 positions matching TRBD2. CDR1 is SGHTA and CDR2 is FQGTGA in the germline V gene. This CDR3 has 17 residues. Trimming at V came to 3 bases and at J to 3 bases, leaving 5 bases not matched to a gene. In DNA form, the CDR3 reads TGTGCCAGCAGCTTCGGGACTAGCGGGAGTGGAACAGATACGCAGTATTTT. It specifies CASSFGTSGSGTDTQYF.

As DNA, the CDR3 is TGTGCCAGCAGTTTGAGGGCTAGCGGACAAGAGACCCAGTACTTC. Its protein is CASSLRASGQETQYF. The J gene is TRBJ2-5, the V gene TRBV28, with 7 nucleotides matching TRBD2. Germline-derived CDR1 and CDR2 are MDHEN and SYDVKM. V shed 3 bases, J shed 2 bases, and the junction held 6 bases outside the gene matches. This CDR3 has 15 residues.

J is TRBJ1-4 and V is TRBV5-1; perhaps TRBD1 as D (6 bases). This CDR3 contains 15 residues. Germline V gene sequence: CDR1 SGHRS, CDR2 YFSETQ. V lost 4 bases to trimming and J lost 5 bases, with 15 bases between them. The CDR3 sequence: CASSPGQTPNEKLFF. In DNA form, the CDR3 reads TGCGCCAGCAGCCCTGGACAGACTCCCAATGAAAAACTGTTTTTT. Filled out from reference TRBV5-1 and TRBJ1-4, the complete variable domain reads KAGVTQTPRYLIKTRGQQVTLSCSPISGHRSVSWYQQTPGQGLQFLFEYFSETQRNKGNFPGRFSGRQFSNSRSEMNVSTLELGDSALYLCASSPGQTPNEKLFFGSGTQLSVL.

The V gene is TRBV4-1, the J gene TRBJ1-3; D call uncertain. Germline CDR1 MGHRA, CDR2 YSYEKL. CDR3 length equals 15 residues. Trimming shortened V by 0 bases and J by 0 bases, and 6 bases separated the two germline ends. The DNA for the CDR3 is TGCGCCAGCAGCCAAGATTGGAGCTCTGGAAACACCATATATTTT. This codes for CASSQDWSSGNTIYF.

In this sample, this clone turned up a few times. The V gene is TRBV5-5, the J gene TRBJ1-2; no definite D call. The CDR3 contains 16 residues. Trimming removed 4 bases from V and 7 bases from J, with 23 bases in between. Germline V gene lookup returns CDR1 SGHKS and CDR2 YYEKEE (reference sequence). The CDR3 sequence is CASSTRRESMAVGYTF. CDR3 nucleotide sequence: TGTGCCAGCAGCACTCGACGGGAGTCTATGGCTGTTGGCTACACCTTC.

The V gene is TRBV2, the J gene TRBJ2-7, with 9 bases matching TRBD2. CDR3 size: 16 residues. Trimming cost V 3 bases and J 3 bases; bases outside gene matches: 9. CDR1 is SNHLY and CDR2 is FYNNEI in the germline V gene. The CDR3 DNA sequence: TGTGCCAGCAGTGAGCAAACAGGAGCGGGGGGCTACGAGCAGTACTTC. Its translation: CASSEQTGAGGYEQYF. The entire variable domain, with the rest obtained from reference TRBV2 and TRBJ2-7, is as follows: EPEVTQTPSHQVTQMGQEVILRCVPISNHLYFYWYRQILGQKVEFLVSFYNNEISEKSEIFDDQFSVERPDGSNFTLKIRSTKLEDSAMYFCASSEQTGAGGYEQYFGPGTRLTVT.

The chain is built from TRBV30 and TRBJ1-2, with D perhaps matching TRBD1 (6 bases). Germline assignment: CDR1 GTSNPN and CDR2 SVGIG (reference sequence). V was clipped by 8 bases and J by 4 bases, with 14 bases between them. The CDR3 is 12 amino acids. The CDR3 spells CAEVHRAYGYTF. The CDR3 DNA reads TGTGCCGAAGTCCACAGGGCCTATGGCTACACCTTC.

The chain couples TRBV4-3 to TRBJ1-3; a weak D match, TRBD1 (5 bases). Germline CDR1 and CDR2: LGHNA and YSLEER. There are 16 residues in the CDR3. V shed 3 bases and J shed 0 bases, with 12 bases lying between them. CDR3 DNA sequence: TGCGCCAGCAGCCACCGAGGACATCTCTCTGGAAACACCATATATTTT. This encodes CASSHRGHLSGNTIYF.

The genes are TRBV10-3 and TRBJ1-1; weak D call: TRBD1 (6 bases). V lost 6 bases to trimming and J lost 5 bases, with 16 bases between them. Germline V gene data show CDR1 as ENHRY and CDR2 as SYGVKD. This CDR3 is built from 14 residues. The CDR3 here is CAIRQQGRGTEAFF. The CDR3 nucleotides read TGTGCCATCAGGCAACAGGGAAGGGGGACTGAAGCTTTCTTT.

CDR3 amino acids: CASSFRGLRSYEQYF. CDR3 bases: TGTGCCAGCAGCTTCAGGGGCTTACGCTCCTACGAGCAGTACTTC. This sequence joins TRBV28 and TRBJ2-7, with a tentative D call TRBD1 (6 bases). CDR3 length: 15 amino acids. CDR1 is MDHEN, CDR2 SYDVKM, per germline. V shed 6 bases and J shed 0 bases, with 15 bases lying between them. Filled out from reference TRBV28 and TRBJ2-7, the complete variable domain reads DVKVTQSSRYLVKRTGEKVFLECVQDMDHENMFWYRQDPGLGLRLIYFSYDVKMKEKGDIPEGYSVSREKKERFSLILESASTNQTSMYLCASSFRGLRSYEQYFGPGTRLTVT.

The V and J genes are TRBV11-1 and TRBJ2-1, with TRBD1 matching over 8 bases. V was pared by 7 bases and J by 5 bases, with 10 bases of the junction left unmatched. Germline V gives CDR1 SGHAT, CDR2 FQDESV (reference sequence). The CDR3 consists of 15 residues. The CDR3 sequence is CASNPTGQGNNEQFF. As DNA, the CDR3 is TGTGCCAGCAACCCGACTGGACAGGGCAACAATGAGCAGTTCTTC.

The chain's CDR3 is CASSSTPGLKTYEQYF. CDR3 in DNA: TGTGCCAGCAGCTCCACCCCGGGACTCAAAACCTACGAGCAGTACTTC. The chain links TRBV7-9 to TRBJ2-5; D is possibly TRBD2 (6 bases). The end of the DNA fits TRBJ2-7 better, so the J call may be wrong. Germline CDR1 SEHNR, CDR2 FQNEAQ (reference sequence). The CDR3 consists of 16 residues.

In DNA form, the CDR3 reads TGTGCCAGCAGCTTCGACCACAGGGCGAATACGCAGTATTTT. As protein: CASSFDHRANTQYF. The chain carries TRBV7-9 and TRBJ2-3, with TRBD1 as a possible D gene (6 bases). The V and J ends lost 3 bases and 7 bases respectively, with 14 bases between them. Germline V gene sequence: CDR1 SEHNR, CDR2 FQNEAQ (reference sequence). This CDR3 is built from 14 residues.

This chain joins TRBV5-4 and TRBJ2-7; 8 bases match TRBD2. J was trimmed by 6 bases and V by 4 bases; bases with no gene match: 15. The length of the CDR3 is 16 residues. Germline loops: CDR1 SGHNT, CDR2 YYREEE (reference sequence). In nucleotides, the CDR3 is TGTGCCAGCAGCCCGGGCGGGGGGCATAAGTCGGCCGAGCAGTACTTC. This translates into CASSPGGGHKSAEQYF.

This chain uses TRBV7-8 with TRBJ2-5, with D possibly matching TRBD1 (5 bases). The CDR3 length is 14 residues. Trimming took off 6 bases at V and 1 base at J, with 12 bases between the two ends. CDR1 and CDR2 from the germline V gene are SGHVS and FQNEAQ. CDR3 residues: CASSLRQIQETQYF. CDR3 sequence (DNA): TGTGCCAGCAGTCTTAGACAGATCCAAGAGACCCAGTACTTC.

This sequence joins TRBV4-1 and TRBJ2-7; the match to TRBD1 covers 8 bases. Germline lookup yields CDR1 MGHRA and CDR2 YSYEKL. The CDR3 consists of 17 residues. Losses at the gene ends were 2 bases for V and 1 base for J; bases not matched to a gene: 10. The CDR3 region is CASSQPYGQGASYEQYF. The CDR3 coding sequence is TGCGCCAGCAGCCAACCCTACGGGCAGGGGGCTTCCTACGAGCAGTACTTC.

V and J are TRBV11-2 and TRBJ2-7; TRBD2 matches 9 bases. Germline CDR1 and CDR2: SGHAT and FQNNGV. V shed 1 base, J shed 7 bases, and the junction held 8 bases outside the gene matches. CDR3 length: 15 residues. The CDR3, as DNA: TGTGCCAGCAGCTTAGGGGCGGGAGGGCCGTGGGAGCAGTACTTC. It yields the protein CASSLGAGGPWEQYF.

The chain uses TRBV10-3 and TRBJ2-1, with 7 bases aligning to TRBD2. Trimming at V came to 11 bases and at J to 4 bases, leaving 14 bases not matched to a gene. CDR3 length equals 15 residues. Germline values: CDR1 ENHRY, CDR2 SYGVKD. The CDR3 nucleotides read TGTGCCTCCCGAGCAGGGCTAGCGGATTACAATGAGCAGTTCTTC. Translation gives CASRAGLADYNEQFF.

The genes are TRBV5-4 and TRBJ2-7, with a tentative D call TRBD2 (6 bases). The V and J ends lost 1 base and 2 bases respectively, with 10 bases between them. The germline V gene has CDR1 SGHNT and CDR2 YYREEE (reference sequence). The CDR3 runs 14 residues. The CDR3, as DNA: TGTGCCAGCAGCTTGTCGGCGGGGCCCTACGAGCAGTACTTC. This translates into CASSLSAGPYEQYF.

The chain is built from TRBV18 and TRBJ1-2; tentative D call: TRBD1 (6 bases). V lost 6 bases, J lost 8 bases, and 16 bases lay in between. The CDR3 is made up of 13 amino acids. Germline lookup yields CDR1 KGHSH and CDR2 LQKENI. The CDR3 DNA reads TGTGCCAGCTCTCCGGAGACAGGTCGCGGCTACACCTTC. Translated: CASSPETGRGYTF.

This chain uses TRBV19 with TRBJ2-5, with D possibly matching TRBD2 (5 bases). This CDR3 is built from 14 residues. V was pared by 3 bases and J by 2 bases, with 10 bases between. Germline V gene sequence: CDR1 LNHDA, CDR2 SQIVND (reference sequence). CDR3 DNA: TGTGCCAGTAGTATTGGGAGAAAACAAGAGACCCAGTACTTC. Translated, it gives CASSIGRKQETQYF.

This rearrangement joins TRBV5-1 to TRBJ2-7; D possibly corresponds to TRBD1 (6 bases). Germline CDR1 reads SGHRS; CDR2 reads YFSETQ. The CDR3 is made up of 13 amino acids. V gave up 2 bases and J gave up 5 bases, with 11 bases separating them. DNA of the CDR3: TGCGCCAGCAGCTTACGGACAGCTAACGAGCAGTACTTC. It translates to CASSLRTANEQYF. Variable domain in full (rest from reference TRBV5-1 and TRBJ2-7): KAGVTQTPRYLIKTRGQQVTLSCSPISGHRSVSWYQQTPGQGLQFLFEYFSETQRNKGNFPGRFSGRQFSNSRSEMNVSTLELGDSALYLCASSLRTANEQYFGPGTRLTVT.

The chain links TRBV2 to TRBJ1-6, with 10 bases matching TRBD1. The CDR3 loop spans 17 amino acids. CDR1 is SNHLY, CDR2 FYNNEI, per germline. V lost 7 bases, J lost 6 bases, and 12 bases stayed unmatched. The CDR3: CASIQRRRDRGNSPLHF. Here the CDR3 DNA reads TGTGCCAGCATACAACGCCGCCGGGACAGGGGTAATTCACCCCTCCACTTT.